These 24 T cell receptor beta chains originate from one sample sequenced in a study of T cell responses to AZD1222 COVID-19 vaccine. Generated by immunoSEQ multiplex PCR, the TCRdb table keeps only in-frame clones and is missing some. The sample lists 73,000 or so clones, 70% to 90% seen once, with around 21% in the top ten. The starting material was peripheral blood, obtained on day 0 of AZD1222 vaccination. Source of these receptors: an adult in good health.

The chain combines TRBV3-1 (or the pseudogene TRBV3-2) with TRBJ1-5, with no clear D. CDR3 size: 15 residues. The ends were cut back, 0 bases at V and 3 bases at J, with 9 bases in the middle. Germline CDR1 and CDR2: LGHDT and YNNKEL (reference sequence). DNA of the CDR3: TGTGCCAGCAGCCAAGATCACAGCAACAATCAGCCCCAGCATTTT. Its translation is CASSQDHSNNQPQHF.

Only a few counts were recorded for this clone. The chain joins TRBV6-1 to TRBJ2-4, with TRBD2 identical over 9 bases. Germline V lookup: CDR1 MNHNS, CDR2 SASEGT. V lost 2 bases and J lost 7; bases outside the gene matches: 6. The CDR3 has 15 residues. The CDR3: CASSEPGLAQNIQYF. CDR3 sequence (DNA): TGTGCCAGCAGTGAACCAGGACTAGCGCAGAACATTCAGTACTTC.

The chain employs TRBV27 and TRBJ2-2; 8 positions match TRBD1. J lost 2 bases, V lost 10 bases, and 9 bases had no gene match. CDR1 MNHEY and CDR2 SMNVEV come from the germline V gene (reference sequence). This CDR3 spans 15 amino acids. CDR3: CATRRDRSNTGELFF. The CDR3 DNA is TGTGCCACCCGCCGGGACAGGAGCAACACCGGGGAGCTGTTTTTT.

The V gene is TRBV3-1 (or the pseudogene TRBV3-2), the J gene TRBJ2-3; TRBD2 might be the D (5 bases). V lost 1 base, J lost 2 bases, and 13 bases lay in between. Germline loops: CDR1 LGHDT, CDR2 YNNKEL (reference sequence). This CDR3 is 16 amino acids long. CDR3 amino acids: CASSQGERRITDTQYF. The CDR3 bases are TGTGCCAGCAGCCAAGGGGAGCGGCGAATCACAGATACGCAGTATTTT.

The chain uses TRBV7-9 and TRBJ2-1, with D unclear. The germline V and J ends were trimmed by 1 base and 8 bases, with 9 bases remaining between them. CDR1 SEHNR and CDR2 FQNEAQ come from the germline V gene (reference sequence). The CDR3 is 13 residues long. This chain's CDR3 is CASSLGKGYEQFF. The CDR3 region has the DNA TGTGCCAGCAGCTTAGGAAAGGGATATGAGCAGTTCTTC.

The chain joins TRBV4-3 to TRBJ2-3; possible D gene TRBD1, 6 bases. CDR3 size: 18 residues. Germline V gene sequence: CDR1 LGHNA, CDR2 YSLEER. V was cut by 0 bases and J by 0 bases, with 16 bases left in between. This chain's CDR3 is CASSQEWTDTTSTDTQYF. The CDR3 coding sequence is TGCGCCAGCAGCCAAGAGTGGACAGATACAACTAGCACAGATACGCAGTATTTT.

The V gene is TRBV27, the J gene TRBJ1-1; D possibly corresponds to TRBD1 (6 bases). CDR1 is MNHEY and CDR2 is SMNVEV in the germline V gene (reference sequence). This CDR3 region has 15 residues. The germline V and J ends were trimmed by 3 bases and 5 bases, with 16 bases remaining between them. The CDR3 nucleotides are TGTGCCAGCAGTTTCTCGGGACACCCGGGGACTGAAGCTTTCTTT. Translation: CASSFSGHPGTEAFF.

The V call is TRBV7-3, the J call TRBJ2-1, with 12 positions matching TRBD2. The CDR3 covers 17 residues. The V gene end was trimmed by 1 base and the J gene end by 8 bases; junction bases not matched to a gene: 9. Germline values: CDR1 SGHTA, CDR2 FQGTGA. The CDR3 DNA reads TGTGCCAGCAGCTTAAACAGGTTGGGACTAGCGGGTTATGAGCAGTTCTTC. It codes for CASSLNRLGLAGYEQFF.

The rearrangement links TRBV3-1 (or the pseudogene TRBV3-2) to TRBJ1-1; 8 bases line up with TRBD1. Germline loops: CDR1 LGHDT, CDR2 YNNKEL (reference sequence). This CDR3 is built from 14 residues. V lost 2 bases to trimming and J lost 4 bases; unmatched junction nucleotides: 3. The CDR3 loop reads CASSQLTGGTEAFF. Here the CDR3 DNA reads TGTGCCAGCAGCCAACTCACAGGGGGCACTGAAGCTTTCTTT.

The chain carries TRBV11-2 and TRBJ2-7; 7 positions match TRBD2. The CDR3 contains 17 residues. The germline V gene has CDR1 SGHAT and CDR2 FQNNGV. The V and J ends lost 4 bases and 3 bases, in that order; junction bases with no gene match: 15. The CDR3 is CASSSLRGGEKSYEQYF. The CDR3 region has the DNA TGTGCCAGCAGCTCCCTCCGTGGGGGGGAGAAGAGCTACGAGCAGTACTTC.

The chain has TRBV29-1 and TRBJ2-5; D is perhaps TRBD2 (5 bases). CDR3 size: 12 residues. Trimming shortened V by 0 bases and J by 6 bases, and 8 bases separated the two germline ends. The V gene's germline CDR1 is SQVTM and CDR2 ANQGSEA. CDR3 in amino acids: CSVEEGRKTQYF. The CDR3 DNA follows: TGCAGCGTTGAAGAGGGGAGAAAGACCCAGTACTTC. Drawing the rest from reference TRBV29-1 and TRBJ2-5, the complete variable domain is SAVISQKPSRDICQRGTSLTIQCQVDSQVTMMFWYRQQPGQSLTLIATANQGSEATYESGFVIDKFPISRPNLTFSTLTVSNMSPEDSSIYLCSVEEGRKTQYFGPGTRLLVL.

This clone was found a few times. The chain has TRBV28 and TRBJ1-6; TRBD1 matches at 7 bases. CDR1 is MDHEN, CDR2 SYDVKM, per germline. The trim removed 9 bases at V and 6 bases at J, leaving 8 bases unmatched. CDR3 length equals 14 residues. Here the CDR3 DNA reads TGTGCCAGTTTTCCGGGACAGTTTAATTCACCCCTCCACTTT. This sequence encodes CASFPGQFNSPLHF. The full variable domain, with the rest looked up from reference TRBV28 and TRBJ1-6, is DVKVTQSSRYLVKRTGEKVFLECVQDMDHENMFWYRQDPGLGLRLIYFSYDVKMKEKGDIPEGYSVSREKKERFSLILESASTNQTSMYLCASFPGQFNSPLHFGNGTRLTVT.

J is TRBJ2-3 and V is TRBV4-3; weak D call: TRBD2 (6 bases). Between the trimmed V and J ends, which lost 1 base and 0 bases, there was a span of 8 bases. The CDR3 length is 15 residues. Germline values: CDR1 LGHNA, CDR2 YSLEER. The CDR3 reads CASSQAGESTDTQYF. The CDR3, as DNA: TGCGCCAGCAGCCAAGCGGGGGAGAGCACAGATACGCAGTATTTT.

This chain links TRBV11-2 with TRBJ2-5, with D uncertain. The CDR3 length is 15 residues. V dropped 5 bases and J dropped 2 bases, with 15 bases sitting between them. Germline V gene lookup returns CDR1 SGHAT and CDR2 FQNNGV. The CDR3 spells CASSLLIGEQETQYF. For the CDR3, the DNA is TGTGCCAGCAGCCTCTTGATTGGGGAACAAGAGACCCAGTACTTC.

The chain combines TRBV28 with TRBJ2-3, with 9 bases fitting TRBD2. V shed 2 bases, J shed 2 bases, and the junction held 2 bases outside the gene matches. This CDR3 is built from 15 residues. The germline CDR1 and CDR2 sequences are MDHEN and SYDVKM. This chain's CDR3 is CASSLGGRATDTQYF. The CDR3 DNA follows: TGTGCCAGCAGTTTAGGCGGGAGGGCCACAGATACGCAGTATTTT.

Worth noting for this clone: This specimen includes other DNA sequences encoding the same CDR3. The J gene is TRBJ1-2, the V gene TRBV3-1 (or the pseudogene TRBV3-2); 7 bases fit TRBD1. The V gene's germline CDR1 is LGHDT and CDR2 YNNKEL (reference sequence). The CDR3 consists of 14 residues. Unmatched junction bases numbered 6, after V lost 4 bases and J lost 4 bases. The CDR3 DNA sequence: TGTGCCAGCAGCCCGCGACAGGGATCCTATGGCTACACCTTC. Protein: CASSPRQGSYGYTF.

V is TRBV2 and J is TRBJ2-3; D uncertain. CDR1 and CDR2 (germline): SNHLY, FYNNEI. The CDR3 runs 11 residues. V lost 2 bases to trimming and J lost 3 bases, with 0 bases between them. The CDR3 DNA sequence: TGTGCCAGCAGTGAAACAGATACGCAGTATTTT. Protein product: CASSETDTQYF.

The V call is TRBV11-2, the J call TRBJ2-3; no firm D call. From germline, CDR1 is SGHAT and CDR2 FQNNGV. There are 15 residues in the CDR3. The V end was cut by 2 bases, the J end by 0 bases, with 9 bases between. Here the CDR3 DNA reads TGTGCCAGCAGCTTAAACTTGGACAGCACAGATACGCAGTATTTT. Protein sequence: CASSLNLDSTDTQYF.

A single count supports this clone. The CDR3 sequence: CASSYGQGSTYEQYF. CDR3 DNA: TGTGCCAGCAGTTACGGACAGGGGTCCACCTACGAGCAGTACTTC. This rearrangement joins TRBV6-5 to TRBJ2-7; 9 bases agree with TRBD1. Germline assignment: CDR1 MNHEY and CDR2 SVGAGI. With V trimmed by 2 bases and J by 2 bases, 4 bases remained unmatched. This CDR3 comprises 15 residues.

The chain uses TRBV9 and TRBJ1-1; tentatively, D is TRBD1 (6 bases). The CDR3 runs to 15 residues. CDR1 is SGDLS, CDR2 YYNGEE, per germline. V dropped 4 bases and J dropped 0 bases, with 13 bases sitting between them. The CDR3 sequence is CASSPEGQLNTEAFF. The CDR3 nucleotides are TGTGCCAGCAGCCCCGAGGGACAACTGAACACTGAAGCTTTCTTT. The full variable domain, its missing parts supplied by reference TRBV9 and TRBJ1-1, is DSGVTQTPKHLITATGQRVTLRCSPRSGDLSVYWYQQSLDQGLQFLIQYYNGEERAKGNILERFSAQQFPDLHSELNLSSLELGDSALYFCASSPEGQLNTEAFFGQGTRLTVV.

The chain is built from TRBV7-9 and TRBJ1-1; TRBD1 is a possible D gene (6 bases). V was clipped by 2 bases and J by 0 bases, with 10 bases between them. This CDR3 has 15 residues. Germline V CDR1 and CDR2: SEHNR, FQNEAQ (reference sequence). The CDR3 coding sequence is TGTGCCAGCAGCTTAAGACAGGTCATGAACACTGAAGCTTTCTTT. The encoded protein is CASSLRQVMNTEAFF.

This chain connects TRBV6-2 or TRBV6-3 to TRBJ2-3; TRBD2 might be the D (7 bases). CDR1 is MNHEY and CDR2 is SVGEGT in the germline V gene. V was clipped by 2 bases and J by 3 bases, with 9 bases between them. CDR3 size: 14 residues. The CDR3, as DNA: TGTGCCAGCAGTTACGGGGGGGCGACAGATACGCAGTATTTT. Amino acid sequence: CASSYGGATDTQYF.

This chain uses TRBV2 with TRBJ2-7, with 7 nucleotides matching TRBD2. V dropped 6 bases and J dropped 2; count of bases not matched to a gene: 7. The CDR3 is 14 residues long. Germline CDR1 is SNHLY and CDR2 is FYNNEI. The CDR3, as DNA: TGTGCCAGCAGGGGCCAGCGGGGAGCCTACGAGCAGTACTTC. It codes for CASRGQRGAYEQYF. Complete variable domain (other parts from reference TRBV2 and TRBJ2-7): EPEVTQTPSHQVTQMGQEVILRCVPISNHLYFYWYRQILGQKVEFLVSFYNNEISEKSEIFDDQFSVERPDGSNFTLKIRSTKLEDSAMYFCASRGQRGAYEQYFGPGTRLTVT.

The chain recombines TRBV6-5 with TRBJ2-7; TRBD1 matches 12 bases. This CDR3 comprises 13 residues. In germline, CDR1 is MNHEY, CDR2 SVGAGI. The V gene end was trimmed by 8 bases and the J gene end by 6 bases; junction bases not matched to a gene: 5. This CDR3 reads CASCRDRGREQYF. The CDR3 coding sequence is TGTGCCAGCTGTCGGGACAGGGGGCGCGAGCAGTACTTC.